The 27 T cell receptor beta chains below were found in one sample sequenced in a study of blood T cells in healthy people across ages. PCR was performed a second time for about 7 to 12 cycles using a sample-barcoded 5' primer and a J-beta primer mix. Each CDR3 protein gets one entry after TCRdb re-called the 5' RACE reads with MiXCR. The table lists about 780,000 distinct CDR3 sequences, 46% of them singletons, with roughly 20% in the top ten. Sample: blood. The receptors were sampled from an older man in good health.

The table lists this clonotype with a count of one. The chain has TRBV9 and TRBJ1-1, with D tentatively TRBD1 (6 bases). V lost 4 bases, J lost 1 base, and 14 bases lay in between. The CDR3 is 15 residues long. CDR1 is SGDLS, CDR2 YYNGEE, per germline. The CDR3 DNA sequence: TGTGCCAGCAGCTCCCAGGGGACGGCGAACACTGAAGCTTTCTTT. It codes for CASSSQGTANTEAFF.

With regard to this clonotype: Being one base from a much bigger clone, this may be a read error. The chain links TRBV12-3 or TRBV12-4 to TRBJ2-7; D might be TRBD2 (6 bases). Trimming left V 3 bases short and J 10 bases short, with 19 bases between. CDR3 size: 14 residues. The DNA of the CDR3 is TGTGCCAGCAGTTTGCGGCGGGGCCAAGAGGCCCAGTACTTC. As protein: CASSLRRGQEAQYF.

This clonotype was seen more than once but under ten times. This chain joins TRBV11-3 and TRBJ2-1; D remains ambiguous. Germline V lookup: CDR1 SGHNT, CDR2 YENEEA. CDR3 length: 15 amino acids. Trimming removed 4 bases at V and 9 bases at J, with 19 bases between. CDR3 in amino acids: CASSSSPLPDSEQFF. DNA of the CDR3: TGTGCCAGCAGCTCCAGCCCGCTTCCAGATTCTGAGCAGTTCTTC.

As concerns this clonotype: A read error may explain this, as a much larger clone is one base away. V gene TRBV7-2 combines with J gene TRBJ1-2; 7 nucleotides line up with TRBD1. Germline CDR1 is SGHTA and CDR2 is FQGNSA. The CDR3 spans 15 residues. The CDR3, as DNA: TGTGCCGGCAGCCCGCGATACAGGGGCGCCTATGGCTACACCTTC. This codes for CAGSPRYRGAYGYTF.

This clonotype was picked up many times. This CDR3 reads CASSPYSQETQYF. The CDR3 bases are TGCGCCAGCAGCCCATACAGCCAAGAGACCCAGTACTTC. The chain joins TRBV4-1 to TRBJ2-5; D call uncertain. This CDR3 has 13 residues. Germline V gene lookup returns CDR1 MGHRA and CDR2 YSYEKL. V lost 4 bases and J 1 base, leaving 7 bases between the germline ends.

This clonotype turned up a few times. This chain joins TRBV27 and TRBJ2-7; perhaps TRBD2 as D (6 bases). V was cut by 6 bases and J by 2 bases, with 8 bases left in between. The germline V gene encodes CDR1 MNHEY and CDR2 SMNVEV (reference sequence). The CDR3 contains 12 residues. The CDR3 region has the DNA TGTGCCAGCAGGGCTAGCGCCTACGAGCAGTACTTC. It codes for CASRASAYEQYF.

This clonotype was seen a handful of times. V is TRBV7-9 and J is TRBJ1-2; 7 nucleotides match TRBD1. V dropped 5 bases and J dropped 1; count of bases not matched to a gene: 4. This CDR3 has 14 amino acids. Germline lookup yields CDR1 SEHNR and CDR2 FQNEAQ (reference sequence). The CDR3 protein is CASSRGDSNYGYTF. CDR3 DNA sequence: TGTGCCAGCAGCCGCGGGGACAGTAACTATGGCTACACCTTC.

The table lists this clonotype with a count of one. The V and J genes are TRBV5-1 and TRBJ1-2, with D possibly TRBD1 on 5 matching bases. This CDR3 is 12 amino acids long. The germline V and J ends were trimmed by 4 bases and 7 bases, with 11 bases remaining between them. Per the germline V gene, CDR1 is SGHRS and CDR2 is YFSETQ. The CDR3 nucleotides read TGCGCCAGCAGCACCGACAGTGCTGGCTACACCTTC. Amino acids: CASSTDSAGYTF.

The rearrangement links TRBV27 to TRBJ2-1, with D perhaps matching TRBD1 (7 bases). The CDR3 length is 15 residues. The V and J ends lost 6 bases and 8 bases respectively, with 20 bases between them. Per the germline V gene, CDR1 is MNHEY and CDR2 is SMNVEV (reference sequence). The CDR3 bases are TGTGCCAGCAGCCCCCAGGGGGGCCAGTTCCATGAGCAGTTCTTC. Translating gives CASSPQGGQFHEQFF.

V gene TRBV5-1 combines with J gene TRBJ2-1; D possibly uses TRBD1 or TRBD2 (5 bases each). Per germline, CDR1 SGHRS and CDR2 YFSETQ. The CDR3 contains 15 residues. Trimming left V 4 bases short and J 4 bases short, with 15 bases between. The CDR3 protein is CASSPGRLVYNEQFF. CDR3 sequence (DNA): TGCGCCAGCAGCCCGGGACGTTTGGTATACAATGAGCAGTTCTTC.

This clonotype was recorded many times. This chain joins TRBV2 and TRBJ2-7, with D hard to call. There are 13 residues in the CDR3. The V and J ends lost 3 bases and 2 bases respectively, with 8 bases between them. CDR1 SNHLY and CDR2 FYNNEI come from the germline V gene. The CDR3 loop reads CASSDRLTYEQYF. In DNA, the CDR3 is TGTGCCAGCAGTGACAGGTTAACCTACGAGCAGTACTTC. The full variable domain, with the rest looked up from reference TRBV2 and TRBJ2-7, is EPEVTQTPSHQVTQMGQEVILRCVPISNHLYFYWYRQILGQKVEFLVSFYNNEISEKSEIFDDQFSVERPDGSNFTLKIRSTKLEDSAMYFCASSDRLTYEQYFGPGTRLTVT.

About this clonotype: Possible read error: a much larger clone is one base away. The gene calls are TRBV29-1 and TRBJ2-5; TRBD2 matches at 11 bases. Germline lookup yields CDR1 SQVTM and CDR2 ANQGSEA. This CDR3 is built from 14 residues. The V and J ends lost 7 bases and 11 bases, in that order; junction bases with no gene match: 15. The CDR3, as DNA: TGCAGCGCTGGGACTAGCGGAGATGGAAATGAGCAGTACTTC. Protein product: CSAGTSGDGNEQYF.

V is TRBV2 and J is TRBJ1-4, with no clear D. V lost 5 bases and J 4 bases, leaving 14 bases between the germline ends. The CDR3 loop spans 15 amino acids. Germline CDR1 is SNHLY and CDR2 is FYNNEI. Here the CDR3 DNA reads TGTGCCAGCAGTCCCGATCGAAACGTTAATGAAAAACTGTTTTTT. It codes for CASSPDRNVNEKLFF. Full variable domain (remainder filled in from reference TRBV2 and TRBJ1-4): EPEVTQTPSHQVTQMGQEVILRCVPISNHLYFYWYRQILGQKVEFLVSFYNNEISEKSEIFDDQFSVERPDGSNFTLKIRSTKLEDSAMYFCASSPDRNVNEKLFFGSGTQLSVL.

V and J are TRBV20-1 and TRBJ2-7; 9 nucleotides align to TRBD2. The J segment lost 7 bases and the V segment lost 4 bases, leaving 8 bases of the junction unmatched. Germline V CDR1 and CDR2: DFQATT, SNEGSKA (reference sequence). The CDR3 runs to 13 residues. Here the CDR3 DNA reads TGCAGTGCTACTAGCGGGAACTCTTTTGAGCAGTACTTC. It specifies CSATSGNSFEQYF.

In regard to this clonotype: This clone may be a read error of a much larger clone one base away. V usage is TRBV6-2 or TRBV6-3 and J usage is TRBJ2-5; D is unresolved. Judging by the DNA end, TRBJ2-7 fits better; the J call may be wrong. CDR3 length: 11 amino acids. Germline CDR1 and CDR2: MNHEY and SVGEGT. CDR3 sequence (DNA): TGTGCCAACAGAAACCCTTACGAGCAGTACTTC. It encodes CANRNPYEQYF.

This clonotype showed up many times. V is TRBV18 and J is TRBJ2-5; D is perhaps TRBD2 (6 bases). The germline V gene has CDR1 KGHSH and CDR2 LQKENI. This CDR3 is built from 15 residues. Trimming took 3 bases from V and 1 from J, leaving 12 bases between them. CDR3 region: CASSPRRDSQETQYF. CDR3 bases: TGTGCCAGCTCACCTCGACGGGACTCCCAAGAGACCCAGTACTTC.

In its sample, this clonotype was seen a few times. The chain recombines TRBV20-1 with TRBJ2-1; 7 nucleotides line up with TRBD1. V was pared by 6 bases and J by 3 bases, with 8 bases of the junction left unmatched. CDR1 DFQATT and CDR2 SNEGSKA come from the germline V gene (reference sequence). This CDR3 comprises 14 residues. CDR3 amino acids: CSAGPGTDYNEQFF. CDR3 sequence (DNA): TGCAGTGCGGGCCCCGGGACAGACTACAATGAGCAGTTCTTC.

The chain combines TRBV4-2 with TRBJ2-7; 7 nucleotides line up with TRBD1. Germline trimming cut 4 bases from V and 5 bases from J; bases unmatched to any gene: 20. Germline V gives CDR1 LGHNA, CDR2 YNFKEQ. The CDR3 totals 18 residues. CDR3: CASSPDRRRRDSVHEQYF. The CDR3 DNA is TGTGCCAGCAGCCCCGACCGACGAAGAAGGGACAGCGTTCACGAGCAGTACTTC.

The sample holds a few counts of this clonotype. The chain carries TRBV6-2 or TRBV6-3 and TRBJ2-5, with 7 bases identical to TRBD2. V dropped 0 bases and J dropped 5; count of bases not matched to a gene: 6. There are 15 residues in the CDR3. Germline loops: CDR1 MNHEY, CDR2 SVGEGT. The CDR3, as DNA: TGTGCCAGCAGTTACTCCCTAGCGGCCGGGGAGACCCAGTACTTC. It encodes CASSYSLAAGETQYF.

This clonotype was counted only a few times. The gene calls are TRBV12-3 or TRBV12-4 and TRBJ2-7, with 11 bases lining up with TRBD2. Trimming took 5 bases from V and 3 from J; bases not matched to a gene: 6. This CDR3 spans 15 amino acids. CDR3 DNA sequence: TGTGCCAGCAGTCGAGGGACTAGCGGCCACTACGAGCAGTACTTC. Its translation is CASSRGTSGHYEQYF.

The V and J genes are TRBV20-1 and TRBJ2-1; weak D call: TRBD2 (6 bases). The CDR3 loop spans 16 amino acids. V gave up 4 bases and J gave up 8 bases, with 24 bases separating them. Per the germline V gene, CDR1 is DFQATT and CDR2 is SNEGSKA (reference sequence). The CDR3 DNA reads as TGCAGTGCTAACTTCCTAGGGCGGGGCTTGGGGGATGAGCAGTTCTTC. It specifies CSANFLGRGLGDEQFF.

Concerning this clonotype: A single base separates this from a much larger clone, so it may be a read error. V gene TRBV7-2 combines with J gene TRBJ2-1; no clear D gene. The CDR3 is 13 amino acids. The germline gives CDR1 SGHTA, CDR2 FQGNSA. The chain's CDR3 is CAGSLGLDWEQFF. For the CDR3, the DNA is TGTGCCGGCAGCTTAGGTCTGGATTGGGAGCAGTTCTTC.

V gene TRBV28 combines with J gene TRBJ2-5, with D possibly being TRBD1 (6 bases). This CDR3 is built from 15 residues. The germline V gene encodes CDR1 MDHEN and CDR2 SYDVKM. The germline V and J ends were trimmed by 3 bases and 1 base, with 12 bases remaining between them. The CDR3 DNA is TGTGCCAGCAGTTTTAGGGGACAATCCCAAGAGACCCAGTACTTC. It specifies CASSFRGQSQETQYF.

This chain connects TRBV3-1 to TRBJ2-3, with D perhaps TRBD1 or TRBD2 (5 bases each). V was pared by 4 bases and J by 5 bases, with 13 bases between. The germline V gene encodes CDR1 LGHDT and CDR2 YNNKEL (reference sequence). CDR3 length: 14 residues. The CDR3 nucleotides are TGTGCCAGCAGCCGCCGGGACGGGCAAGATACGCAGTATTTT. Translation: CASSRRDGQDTQYF.

This rearrangement joins TRBV27 to TRBJ1-5; 11 nucleotides match TRBD1. Germline V gives CDR1 MNHEY, CDR2 SMNVEV (reference sequence). This CDR3 is 17 amino acids long. V shed 5 bases and J 3 bases; nucleotides not matched to a gene: 9. This chain's CDR3 is CASSPRDRGYANQPQHF. DNA of the CDR3: TGTGCCAGCAGTCCCAGGGACAGGGGGTACGCCAATCAGCCCCAGCATTTT.

On this clonotype itself: A single base separates this from a much larger clone, so it may be a read error. The gene calls are TRBV28 and TRBJ2-5, with 8 bases identical to TRBD2. Germline V lookup: CDR1 MDHEN, CDR2 SYDVKM. V was clipped by 8 bases and J by 5 bases; unmatched bases: 4. This CDR3 has 12 amino acids. In DNA form, the CDR3 reads TGTGCCAGCCAGACTAGCGAGGAGACCCAGTACTTC. It specifies CASQTSEETQYF.

The genes are TRBV2 and TRBJ1-5; 12 bases map to TRBD1. This CDR3 spans 15 amino acids. Germline-derived CDR1 and CDR2 are SNHLY and FYNNEI. The J segment lost 6 bases and the V segment lost 6 bases, leaving 6 bases of the junction unmatched. Written as DNA, the CDR3 is TGTGCCAGCAGATCCGGGACAGGGGGCTCTCAGCCCCAGCATTTT. Protein: CASRSGTGGSQPQHF.